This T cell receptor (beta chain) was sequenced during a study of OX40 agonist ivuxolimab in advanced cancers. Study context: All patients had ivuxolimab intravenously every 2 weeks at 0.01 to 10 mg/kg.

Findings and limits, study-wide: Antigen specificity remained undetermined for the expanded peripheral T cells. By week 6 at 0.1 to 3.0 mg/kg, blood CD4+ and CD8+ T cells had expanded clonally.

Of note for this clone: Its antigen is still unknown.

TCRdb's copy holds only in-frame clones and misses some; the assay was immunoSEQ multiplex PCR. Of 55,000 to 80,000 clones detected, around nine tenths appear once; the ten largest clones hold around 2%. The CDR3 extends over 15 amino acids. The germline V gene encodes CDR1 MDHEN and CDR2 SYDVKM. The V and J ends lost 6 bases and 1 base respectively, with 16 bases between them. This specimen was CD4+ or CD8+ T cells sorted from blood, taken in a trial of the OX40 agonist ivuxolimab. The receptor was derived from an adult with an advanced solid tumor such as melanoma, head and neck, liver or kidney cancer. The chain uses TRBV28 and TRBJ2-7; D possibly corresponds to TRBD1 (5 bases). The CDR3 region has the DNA TGTGCCAGCAGCCCCGGTGGGGCCTCATCCTACGAGCAGTACTTC. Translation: CASSPGGASSYEQYF.